This T cell receptor (beta chain) was captured by sequencing in a study of cytomegalovirus exposure and HLA in healthy donors. Germline CDR1 reads KGHSH; CDR2 reads LQKENI. This CDR3 contains 13 residues. With 2 bases clipped from V and 3 bases from J, the junction kept 0 bases outside the gene matches. Primers for the PCR totalled 60 Vbeta and 13 Jbeta. Here immunoSEQ multiplex PCR was the method, and the copy in TCRdb shows in-frame clones only, minus some. Seen here are about 120,000 clones, 74% observed once, and the top ten hold 2% to 2.5%. As for this clone: Antigen unknown.

Study-wide findings and caveats: It was shown in a later analysis that HLA-associated TCR beta chains were more clonally expanded than other, equally common chains. Donors were assumed by presence/absence analyses to have roughly uniform sequencing depth. Confirmation was obtained in vitro that a few CMV-associated chains are specific for CMV antigens. An analysis done earlier found most TCR beta V segments productive about 90% or about 30% of the time.

The chain links TRBV18 to TRBJ2-7; the match to TRBD1 covers 8 bases. This receptor was obtained from a human donor in good health. The sequenced sample consisted of PBMCs. The CDR3, as DNA: TGTGCCAGCTCACCAACAGGGGGCTACGAGCAGTACTTC. This translates into CASSPTGGYEQYF. Supplemented by reference TRBV18 and TRBJ2-7, the full variable domain reads NAGVMQNPRHLVRRRGQEARLRCSPMKGHSHVYWYRQLPEEGLKFMVYLQKENIIDESGMPKERFSAEFPKEGPSILRIQQVVRGDSAAYFCASSPTGGYEQYFGPGTRLTVT.